This T cell receptor (beta chain) was identified in a study of OX40 agonist ivuxolimab in advanced cancers. In the study overall: Every 2 weeks, patients got intravenous ivuxolimab at one of six dose levels (0.01-10 mg/kg). Hepatocellular carcinoma, melanoma, renal cell or head and neck cancer was diagnosed in the dose-escalation patients. One patient with hepatocellular carcinoma and two with cutaneous melanoma, three in all, had partial responses. Points from the study as a whole: CD8+ T cells (on average) carried more expanded clones than CD4+ T cells.

Profiled with immunoSEQ multiplex PCR; TCRdb holds only in-frame clones, not every one. This sample yields about 58,000 clones, of which roughly 86% are seen a single time; 0.8% to 1% belongs to the top ten. CDR3 length: 15 amino acids. V gave up 5 bases and J gave up 1 base, with 15 bases separating them. Germline CDR1 and CDR2: SGHRS and YFSETQ. Turning to this clone: Its antigen is currently unknown.

The sequence derives from an adult with an advanced solid tumor such as melanoma, head and neck, liver or kidney cancer. This specimen was CD4+ or CD8+ T cells sorted from blood, taken in a trial of the OX40 agonist ivuxolimab. This rearrangement joins TRBV5-1 to TRBJ2-5; D possibly uses TRBD1 or TRBD2 (5 bases each). CDR3: CASSFPGTSQETQYF. CDR3 coding DNA: TGCGCCAGCAGTTTCCCCGGGACGTCCCAAGAGACCCAGTACTTC.